This TCR beta chain is from a study of graft-versus-host responses after intestinal transplantation. Sequenced by immunoSEQ multiplex PCR; TCRdb stores in-frame clones only, minus some. The table includes about 47,000 clones, 85% to 95% detected once. Germline CDR1 is SGHNT and CDR2 is YYREEE (reference sequence). V was trimmed by 2 bases and J by 1 base, leaving 3 bases between them. This CDR3 region has 12 residues. Concerning this clone itself: What it binds is not known.

The TCR comes from a human donor who was the organ donor for an intestinal transplant. The genes are TRBV5-4 and TRBJ1-1; D gene unclear. Material: unstimulated CD8+ T cells sorted from spleen or lymph node cells, obtained before transplant. As DNA, the CDR3 is TGTGCCAGCAGCTTTGCGAACACTGAAGCTTTCTTT. Translating gives CASSFANTEAFF.